Detailed here is one T cell receptor beta chain. Its specificity is not known. TCRdb fed the reads into MiXCR, producing one record per CDR3 protein. This repertoire shows hundreds of thousands of distinct CDR3 sequences, 33% found once; its top ten account for 15% to 20%. The V end was cut by 6 bases, the J end by 3 bases, with 18 bases between. The germline gives CDR1 MNHEY, CDR2 SVGEGT. This CDR3 region has 15 residues. The sample is drawn from a study of T cell repertoires in cytomegalovirus infection. Study-wide background: Matching HLA type, along with CMV infection, was indicated by public TCR beta signatures.

Study observations and caveats: In two of eight donors, the top clonotype was HLA-C-restricted CMV-specific.

This receptor was obtained from a human donor in good health (CMV status not recorded). Some clones in this sample may be carry-over from other donors' samples. The chain combines TRBV6-2 or TRBV6-3 with TRBJ2-7; D might be TRBD2 (5 bases). The sequences come from cultured PBMCs, collected from culture after CMV antigen stimulation. The CDR3 region is CASSSPPRGIYEQYF. CDR3 in DNA: TGTGCCAGCAGCTCCCCCCCACGGGGAATCTACGAGCAGTACTTC.